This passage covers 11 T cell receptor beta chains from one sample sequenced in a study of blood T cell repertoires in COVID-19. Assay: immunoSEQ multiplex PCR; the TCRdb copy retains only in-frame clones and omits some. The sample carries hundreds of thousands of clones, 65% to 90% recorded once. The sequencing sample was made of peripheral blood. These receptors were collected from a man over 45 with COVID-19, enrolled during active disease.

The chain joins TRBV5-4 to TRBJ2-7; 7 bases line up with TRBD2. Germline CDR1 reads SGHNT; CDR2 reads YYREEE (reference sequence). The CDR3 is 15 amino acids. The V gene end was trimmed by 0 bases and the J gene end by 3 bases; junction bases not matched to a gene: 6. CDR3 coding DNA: TGTGCCAGCAGCTTGGCCAGCGGGGTTCGCTACGAGCAGTACTTC. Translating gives CASSLASGVRYEQYF. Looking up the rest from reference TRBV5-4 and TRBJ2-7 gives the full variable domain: ETGVTQSPTHLIKTRGQQVTLRCSSQSGHNTVSWYQQALGQGPQFIFQYYREEENGRGNFPPRFSGLQFPNYSSELNVNALELDDSALYLCASSLASGVRYEQYFGPGTRLTVT.

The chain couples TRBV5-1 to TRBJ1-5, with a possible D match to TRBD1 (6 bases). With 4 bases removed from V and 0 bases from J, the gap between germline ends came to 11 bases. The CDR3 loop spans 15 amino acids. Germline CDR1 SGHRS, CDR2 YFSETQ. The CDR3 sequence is CASSPGTLSNQPQHF. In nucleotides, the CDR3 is TGCGCCAGCAGCCCAGGGACACTTAGCAATCAGCCCCAGCATTTT.

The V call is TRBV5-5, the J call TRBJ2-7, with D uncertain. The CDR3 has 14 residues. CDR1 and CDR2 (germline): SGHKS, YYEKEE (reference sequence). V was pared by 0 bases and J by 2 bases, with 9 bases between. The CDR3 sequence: CASSLVLRAYEQYF. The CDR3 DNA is TGTGCCAGCAGCTTGGTTCTGCGAGCCTACGAGCAGTACTTC. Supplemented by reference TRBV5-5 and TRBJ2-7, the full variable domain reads DAGVTQSPTHLIKTRGQQVTLRCSPISGHKSVSWYQQVLGQGPQFIFQYYEKEERGRGNFPDRFSARQFPNYSSELNVNALLLGDSALYLCASSLVLRAYEQYFGPGTRLTVT.

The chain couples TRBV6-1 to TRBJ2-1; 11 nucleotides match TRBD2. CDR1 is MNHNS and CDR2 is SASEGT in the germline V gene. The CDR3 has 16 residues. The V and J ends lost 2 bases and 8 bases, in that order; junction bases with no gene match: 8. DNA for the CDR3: TGTGCCAGCAGTGAATTTCTAGCGGGAGGTTATGATGAGCAGTTCTTC. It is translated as CASSEFLAGGYDEQFF.

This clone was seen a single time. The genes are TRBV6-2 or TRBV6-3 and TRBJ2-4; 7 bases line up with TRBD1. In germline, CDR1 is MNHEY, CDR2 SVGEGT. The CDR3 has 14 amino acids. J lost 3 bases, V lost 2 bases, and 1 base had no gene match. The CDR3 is CASSYAGGKNIQYF. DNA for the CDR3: TGTGCCAGCAGTTACGCAGGGGGCAAAAACATTCAGTACTTC.

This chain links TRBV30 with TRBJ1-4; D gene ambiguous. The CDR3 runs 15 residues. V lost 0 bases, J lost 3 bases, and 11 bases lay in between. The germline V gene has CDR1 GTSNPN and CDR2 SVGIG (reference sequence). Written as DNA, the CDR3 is TGTGCCTGGAGTGTACCGGAGGGCCCTAATGAAAAACTGTTTTTT. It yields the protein CAWSVPEGPNEKLFF.

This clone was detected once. This chain's CDR3 is CASSQGTGANTGELFF. In DNA, the CDR3 is TGCGCCAGCAGCCAAGGGACAGGAGCGAACACCGGGGAGCTGTTTTTT. The chain has TRBV4-3 and TRBJ2-2; TRBD1 matches at 7 bases. Trimming took 1 base from V and 0 from J; bases not matched to a gene: 2. The CDR3 has 16 residues. CDR1 and CDR2 from the germline V gene are LGHNA and YSLEER.

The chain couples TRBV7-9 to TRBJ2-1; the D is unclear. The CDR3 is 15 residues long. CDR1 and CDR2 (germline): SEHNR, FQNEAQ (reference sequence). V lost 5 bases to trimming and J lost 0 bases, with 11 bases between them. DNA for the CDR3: TGTGCCAGCAGCCCTAGGAGAGGCTCCTACAATGAGCAGTTCTTC. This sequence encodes CASSPRRGSYNEQFF.

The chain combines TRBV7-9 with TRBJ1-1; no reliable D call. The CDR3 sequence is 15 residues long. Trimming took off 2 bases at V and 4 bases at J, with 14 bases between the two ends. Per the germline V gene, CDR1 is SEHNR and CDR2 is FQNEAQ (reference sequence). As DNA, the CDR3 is TGTGCCAGCAGCTTATGGGGAACGGGATCCACTGAAGCTTTCTTT. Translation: CASSLWGTGSTEAFF.

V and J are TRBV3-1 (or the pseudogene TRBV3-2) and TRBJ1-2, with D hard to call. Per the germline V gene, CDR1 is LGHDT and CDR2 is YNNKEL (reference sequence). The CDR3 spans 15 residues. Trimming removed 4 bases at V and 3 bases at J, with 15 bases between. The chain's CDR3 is CASSPDPREDYGYTF. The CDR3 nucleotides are TGTGCCAGCAGCCCAGATCCCCGGGAGGACTATGGCTACACCTTC.

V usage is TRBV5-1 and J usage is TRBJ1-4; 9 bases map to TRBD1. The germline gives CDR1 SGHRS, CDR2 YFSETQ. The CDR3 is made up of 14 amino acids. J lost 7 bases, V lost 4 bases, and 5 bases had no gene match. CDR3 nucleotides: TGCGCCAGCAGCCCCCGACAGGGGGGTGAAAAACTGTTTTTT. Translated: CASSPRQGGEKLFF.